This T cell receptor beta chain was retrieved from a study of T cells in Graves' hyperthyroidism and ophthalmopathy (dated by TCRdb to between 2017 and 2020). At the level of the whole study: TCR V-J signatures able to tell the groups apart were searched for in a discovery cohort of approximately 95 patients, of whom 43 had Graves' ophthalmopathy and around 58 had stable Graves' hyperthyroidism. An independent validation cohort of 18 to 20 hyperthyroidism patients and about 16 patients who later progressed to ophthalmopathy tested prospective prediction of ophthalmopathy. The 100 or so discovery patients were divided at random into training and test sets in a 7:3 ratio. The study also compared thyroid tissue and blood T-cell repertoires from more than 5 Graves' hyperthyroidism patients. Once sampling was done, hyperthyroidism patients were given methimazole at a starting dose of 30 mg daily, whereas ophthalmopathy patients were given high-dose intravenous methylprednisolone. The paper describes TCR Vbeta CDR3 sequencing of 140 or so peripheral blood samples, made up of roughly 40 ophthalmopathy patients, 70 to 80 hyperthyroidism patients and 17 progressor patients. The research as a whole found: No statistical method was used to fix the sample size in advance, and group allocation was not hidden from the investigators. During validation, the model predicted progression to ophthalmopathy a median of about 5.9 months ahead of onset, with 60% to 71% sensitivity and more than 72% specificity. Blood samples also contained most of the expanded thyroid clonotypes (frequency above 0.001), which suggests that blood repertoires may reflect thyroid immune responses. A model built on a 13 V-J signature distinguished ophthalmopathy from stable hyperthyroidism, reaching roughly 88% sensitivity and about 81% specificity in cross-validation and 80%/75% in testing.

About this clonotype: The target of this receptor is not known. No quality values exist for individual bases; no much larger clone is one base distant.

A patient counted as having stable Graves' hyperthyroidism if no progression to ophthalmopathy occurred over 18 months of follow-up. Hyperthyroidism patients were aged 18 to 65 years and newly diagnosed, with disease duration of less than 2 months. Exclusion was applied to patients with uncontrolled infections, other autoimmune diseases, pregnancy or lactation. Diagnoses were established on the basis of clinical symptoms, serum thyroxine and TRAb, thyroid ultrasound, and orbital computed tomography. Trizol reagent was used to extract total RNA, and RNA quality was then checked on an Agilent 2100 Bioanalyzer. Amplification of TCR beta CDR3 regions was carried out from RNA transcripts. The TCR CDR3 was subjected to a first round of RT-PCR using the HTBI primer set and the Qiagen OneStep RT-PCR kit. A second multiplex PCR round built the libraries, followed by size selection and purification. Paired-end sequencing of the libraries was performed with 100 bp reads on an Illumina HiSeq2000. The paper's data handling went like this. Raw data were processed with SOAPnuke, discarding reads with adapters, uncalled bases, mean Phred below 15, or no exact constant-primer or identifier match. High-quality paired reads were merged with COPE v1.2.5, and unique nucleotide sequences were defined as clonotypes. MiTCR v1.1 was used to align the clonotypes against IMGT TRBV, TRBD and TRBJ reference segments. The analysis included only V-J combinations with a frequency above 0.0001, which together covered 99% to 99.2% of the repertoires. The TCS score was defined as F50 (clonal expansion) divided by E x V (chaos), with BLOSUM62-based TCRdist calculated between CDR3 peptides within each V-J. Welch's t-statistics and random forest reduced around 520 V-J features to roughly 13, which were used in a naive Bayes classifier (R e1071). Thyroid-blood repertoire similarity was quantified with the Morisita-Horn index. TCRdb trimmed public reads at Q25 via fastp, called clones via MiXCR and kept in-frame beta chains. A single entry per CDR3 protein holds the most common genes and DNA from its merged rows. For this entry, the V and J calls and clone size follow TCRdb and not the study's own pipeline. This sample has 610,000 or so distinct CDR3 sequences in its table, and about 45% of those were observed once. The ten most abundant clones make up roughly 7.7% of the sample.

The CDR3 has 11 amino acids, counting the end cysteine and phenylalanine. The retained sequence is limited to the CDR3, 33 bases, with the frame set at the first base. V loses 0 bases of germline sequence and J loses 7 bases, and the interval between the two ends is 3 bases. CDR1 and CDR2, per the germline V gene, are SGHDT and YYEEEE. This receptor chain uses TRBV5-6 and TRBJ2-3, with no reliable assignment of the D segment. This receptor was obtained from a woman in her late teens or twenties with Graves' hyperthyroidism. Sequences were obtained from peripheral blood or thyroid tissue (not recorded which). The CDR3 corresponds to CASSLGYTQYF. The nucleotide sequence reads as follows: TGTGCCAGCAGCTTGGGTTATACGCAGTATTTT.